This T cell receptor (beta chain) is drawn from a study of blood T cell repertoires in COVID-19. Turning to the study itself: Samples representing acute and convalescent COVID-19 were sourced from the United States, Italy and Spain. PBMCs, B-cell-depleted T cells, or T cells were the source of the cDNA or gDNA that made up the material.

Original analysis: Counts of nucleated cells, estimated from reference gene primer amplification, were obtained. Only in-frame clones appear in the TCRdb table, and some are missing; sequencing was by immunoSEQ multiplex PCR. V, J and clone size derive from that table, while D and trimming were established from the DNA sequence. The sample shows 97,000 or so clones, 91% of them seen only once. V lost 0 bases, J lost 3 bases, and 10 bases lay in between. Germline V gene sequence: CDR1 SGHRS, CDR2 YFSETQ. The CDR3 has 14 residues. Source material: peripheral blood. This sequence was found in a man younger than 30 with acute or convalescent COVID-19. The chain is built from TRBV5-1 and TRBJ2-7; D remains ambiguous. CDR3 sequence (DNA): TGCGCCAGCAGCTTGGGCAGGCCCATCTACGAGCAGTACTTC. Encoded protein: CASSLGRPIYEQYF.